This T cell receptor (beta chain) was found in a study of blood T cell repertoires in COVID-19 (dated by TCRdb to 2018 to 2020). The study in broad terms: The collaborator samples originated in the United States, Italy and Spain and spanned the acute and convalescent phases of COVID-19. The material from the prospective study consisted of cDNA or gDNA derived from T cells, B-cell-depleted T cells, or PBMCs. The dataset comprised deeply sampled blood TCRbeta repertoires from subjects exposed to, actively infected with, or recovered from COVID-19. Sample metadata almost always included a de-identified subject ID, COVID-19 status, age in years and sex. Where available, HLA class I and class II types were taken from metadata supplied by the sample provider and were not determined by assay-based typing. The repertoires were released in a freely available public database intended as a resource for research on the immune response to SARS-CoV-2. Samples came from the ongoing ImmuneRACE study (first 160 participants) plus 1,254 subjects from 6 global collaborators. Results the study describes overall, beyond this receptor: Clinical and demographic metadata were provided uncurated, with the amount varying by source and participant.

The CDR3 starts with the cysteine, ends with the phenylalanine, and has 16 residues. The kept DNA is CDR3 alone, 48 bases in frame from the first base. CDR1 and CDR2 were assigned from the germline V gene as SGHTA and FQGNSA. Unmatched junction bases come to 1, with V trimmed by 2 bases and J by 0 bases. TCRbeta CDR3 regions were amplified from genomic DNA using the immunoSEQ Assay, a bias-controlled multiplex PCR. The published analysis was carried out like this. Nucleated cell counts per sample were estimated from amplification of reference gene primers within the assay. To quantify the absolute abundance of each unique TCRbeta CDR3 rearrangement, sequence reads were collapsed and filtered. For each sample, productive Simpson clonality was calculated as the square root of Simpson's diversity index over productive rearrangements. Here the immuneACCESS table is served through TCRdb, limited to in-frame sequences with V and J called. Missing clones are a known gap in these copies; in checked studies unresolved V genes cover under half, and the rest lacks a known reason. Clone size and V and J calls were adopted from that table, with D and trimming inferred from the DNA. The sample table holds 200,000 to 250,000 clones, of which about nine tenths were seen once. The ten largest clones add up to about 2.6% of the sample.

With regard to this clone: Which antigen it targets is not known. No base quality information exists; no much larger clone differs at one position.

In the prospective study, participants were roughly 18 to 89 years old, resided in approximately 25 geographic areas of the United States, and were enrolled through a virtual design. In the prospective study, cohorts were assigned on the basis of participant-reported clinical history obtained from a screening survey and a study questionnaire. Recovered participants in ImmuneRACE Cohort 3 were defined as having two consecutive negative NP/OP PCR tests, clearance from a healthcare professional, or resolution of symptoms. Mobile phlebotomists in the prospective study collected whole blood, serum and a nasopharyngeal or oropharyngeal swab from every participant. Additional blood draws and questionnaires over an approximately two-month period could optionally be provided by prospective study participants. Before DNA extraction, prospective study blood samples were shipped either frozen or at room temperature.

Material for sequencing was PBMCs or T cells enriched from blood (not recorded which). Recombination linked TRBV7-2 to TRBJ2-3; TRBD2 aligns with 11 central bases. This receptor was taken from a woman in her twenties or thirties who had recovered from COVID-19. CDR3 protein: CASSLLAGGSTDTQYF. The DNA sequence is TGTGCCAGCAGCTTACTAGCGGGGGGCAGCACAGATACGCAGTATTTT.